Here is one TCR beta chain with its context. This sample was included in a study of blood T cell repertoires in COVID-19. Study-wide context: T cells, B-cell-depleted T cells, or PBMCs supplied cDNA or gDNA.

Methods used by the authors: Reference gene primer amplification yielded estimated nucleated cell counts. Profiled with immunoSEQ multiplex PCR; TCRdb holds only in-frame clones, not every one. That table gives V, J and clone size, and the DNA gave D and trimming. The sample lists more than 200,000 clones, 88% occurring once. Germline V CDR1 and CDR2: LNHDA, SQIVND (reference sequence). The length of the CDR3 is 16 residues. V dropped 7 bases and J dropped 4; count of bases not matched to a gene: 10. The sample comprised peripheral blood. The chain uses TRBV19 and TRBJ1-3, with 10 bases that match TRBD1. The clonotype comes from a human donor in a cohort sampled during active COVID-19. CDR3 coding DNA: TGTGCCAGTATCGGGGCCTGGACAGGGGGAGGAAACACCATATATTTT. It codes for CASIGAWTGGGNTIYF. Full variable domain (outside the CDR3, taken from reference TRBV19 and TRBJ1-3): DGGITQSPKYLFRKEGQNVTLSCEQNLNHDAMYWYRQDPGQGLRLIYYSQIVNDFQKGDIAEGYSVSREKKESFPLTVTSAQKNPTAFYLCASIGAWTGGGNTIYFGEGSWLTVV.